This TCR beta chain was recorded in a study of cytomegalovirus exposure and HLA in healthy donors (dated 2017 in TCRdb). Background on the whole study: An earlier analysis of roughly 630 of the donors reported approximately 300 Gb of sequence data and more than 90 million unique TCR beta sequences from 190 million or so T cells. Several DR-DQ haplotypes were handled as single units for association and clustering because linkage in the cohort was strong. In an earlier analysis of a few hundred of the donors, high-throughput TCR beta sequencing was used to judge whether each TCR beta V gene segment behaved as functional or pseudogenic. About 330 gigabases of sequencing data and 91 million or so unique TCR sequences made up an early release that covered roughly 670 HLA-typed donors. The study profiled the T cell repertoires of hundreds of subjects by immunosequencing and related them to cytomegalovirus serostatus. Alongside the repertoire data, information on donor age, sex, ethnicity and CMV serostatus was compiled. The later analysis used no new phenotypic data to find candidate immune exposures, relying instead on TCR beta sequences and their occurrence across donors. The number of donors typed differed by locus, with about 629-630 for A, B, C, DRB1 and DQB1, more than 500 for DQA1, about 610 for DPA1, and roughly 450 for DPB1. Among the roughly 380 genotyped donors, around 81% belonged to the genetic ancestry cluster associated with self-reported Caucasian donors. The study was designed to test whether signatures of past pathogen exposure could be identified by cataloging public T cell receptors. A later analysis re-examined previously published TCR beta repertoires from roughly 650 donors and added high-resolution HLA genotyping to investigate patterns of TCR occurrence. HLA typing included class I and class II loci at four-digit resolution. Genome-wide SNP genotypes for about 65% of the roughly 700 donors were used in a later genetic analysis, which treated that subset as a discovery cohort. To predict cytomegalovirus infection status, the study combined high-throughput TCR immunosequencing, statistical association of individual TCRs with disease status, and machine learning. Besides the first cohort of approximately 710 subjects, a separate validation cohort made up of roughly 130 different subjects was used. On average, roughly 200,000 unique TCR beta nucleotide sequences were sequenced per donor among roughly 430 genotyped donors of the cohort, with roughly a sixth of those sequences being non-productive. Every repertoire in the discovery cohort had been generated on one and the same sequencing platform. What the work shows at the level of the full study, not this receptor alone: Assigning TCR associations to individual alleles was difficult when HLA alleles, especially DR and DQ, strongly co-occurred. According to a later analysis, most CMV-associated TCR beta chains appeared to be HLA-restricted, and the HLA associations seemed to be driven largely by CMV exposure. Most TCR sequences were observed very rarely across donors, whereas some public TCRs were present in many individuals. Specific HLA alleles were associated with 16,951 TCR beta sequences at a false discovery rate of 0.05 in a later analysis. The classifier was reported to diagnose cytomegalovirus status with high specificity and sensitivity in both the original cohort and the validation cohort. A cluster of highly shared sequence variants was judged likely to represent a technical artifact of the sequencing pipeline. In a later genetic analysis, fewer N-insertions in productive TCRs were reported among donors in an Asian-associated ancestry cluster than the roughly 700-donor mean. A later analysis reported that several top co-occurrence clusters appeared linked to parvovirus B19, influenza, CMV and Epstein-Barr virus. A later analysis found that TCR association rates varied across HLA loci, with DRB1 alleles showing the most associated TCRs and HLA-C alleles the fewest. The study gave a list of over 150 TCR beta chains associated with cytomegalovirus. Some IMGT-functional V segments, including TRBV6-2 and TRBV6-3, could not be told apart with the 87-base-pair reads, so those segments were excluded. Broadly in line with IMGT annotations, most TCR beta V segments showed up in productive rearrangements about 90% or about 30% of the time in an earlier analysis of several hundred of the donors. This cohort had only TCR beta chains sequenced, and the lack of alpha or paired-chain data limited which features could be detected. Correlated functional status among segregating V segments might be attributable to linkage disequilibrium, but an unknown experimental factor could not be ruled out. An association between a missense DCLRE1C variant and V-gene and J-gene trimming of TCR beta chains was found in a later genetic analysis and replicated in an independent cohort. Three of the identified cytomegalovirus-associated TCR beta chains were confirmed in vitro to be specific for cytomegalovirus antigens. In a later analysis, HLA-associated TCR beta chains were found to be more clonally expanded and to have lower generation probabilities than equally common non-associated chains. Because HLA typing was missing for some donors at each locus, association tests included only the typed subset. CMV serostatus was the only immune exposure information available for the cohort. Roughly uniform sequencing depth across donors was assumed in presence/absence analyses, although this assumption may not hold. According to the authors, the approach could potentially be generalized to other disease states and immunological phenotypes. Roughly 17 rarely observed V segments, including chromosome 9 orphons, were excluded from the earlier analysis of a few hundred of the donors because counts were too low. A further reported finding was that TCR beta sequences accurately predicted the HLA-A and HLA-B alleles for most subjects in the first cohort.

Measured from the cysteine to the phenylalanine, the CDR3 is 15 residues long. Of the read, only the CDR3 DNA is kept; its 45 bases are in frame from base 1. Per the germline V gene, MNHNS is the CDR1 and SASEGT is the CDR2. Clipping removes 3 bases from V and 0 bases from J, with 2 as the unmatched junction base count. About this clone: Its antigen is currently not known. It has no much larger one-base neighbor in the sample; base qualities were not kept.

The cohort was made up of approximately 700 healthy bone marrow donors. Cohort members were all nominally healthy when sampled, although unrecorded immune exposures were likely present. The donor tested CMV seronegative and was one of the 352 seronegative cohort members. Every donor gave a peripheral blood sample, and the peripheral blood mononuclear cells from that sample were used for TCR beta sequencing. The Qiagen DNeasy Blood Extraction Kit was used to extract genomic DNA from the blood cell samples. The method was the immunoSEQ multiplex PCR assay. A mixture of 60 forward primers for TCR Vbeta segments and 13 reverse primers for TCR Jbeta segments was used in the multiplex PCR. A multiplex PCR assay on genomic DNA amplified the CDR3 region of rearranged TCR beta genes. On the Illumina HiSeq System, the amplified TCR beta libraries were sequenced as 87-base-pair reads. The authors' pipeline ran thus. A later analysis counted about 80 million unique TCR beta chains across the 550 to 750 repertoires, and roughly 11 million of these chains were shared by at least two donors. To remove PCR and sequencing errors, raw reads were error-corrected and collapsed into unique sequences using a nearest-neighbor algorithm that merged closely related sequences. Alignment of CDR3 sequences to IMGT reference sequences was used to assign V, D and J gene segments. For a sequence to be retained, a match of at least six nucleotides to both a V gene segment and a J gene segment was required. Rearrangements were called productive when the CDR3 lacked stop codons and stayed in frame with V and J; all others were non-productive. Following IMGT convention, CDR3 was defined as the stretch from the second conserved V-encoded cysteine up to the conserved J-encoded phenylalanine. In an earlier analysis of some 550 of the donors, sequences lacking an unambiguous match to a single V gene segment were excluded. An earlier analysis of over 450 of the donors classified V segments as functional when productive rearrangements were above 56.7% and as segregating when the standard deviation between donors was above 5%. A statistical classification framework was built for diagnosing cytomegalovirus status from the catalog of TCR beta chain sequences. V and J gene assignment, in a later analysis, came from comparing TCR nucleotide sequences with IMGT/GENE-DB human TR gene sequences. The TCRdist pipeline was used in a later analysis to assign CDR3 sequences and most-parsimonious VDJ recombination scenarios. In a later analysis, every TCR beta chain was defined by the combination of its CDR3 amino acid sequence and its V-gene family, and reads without a unique V-gene family were dropped. As a way to deal with suspected cross-contamination and a sequencing artifact, a later analysis dropped approximately 590 nucleotide sequences that were highly shared and had low generation probability. In a later analysis, a clonal expansion index was calculated for each public chain from normalized within-repertoire ranks of inferred template counts. In a later analysis, generation probabilities were computed with a VDJ recombination model fitted to out-of-frame rearrangements, and the resulting probabilities were checked against IGoR. Hypergeometric tests were used in a later analysis to score TCR-TCR, TCR-HLA and TCR-CMV co-occurrence, with a repertoire-size bias correction applied to the TCR pairs. To estimate false discovery rates, a later analysis permuted the HLA or CMV assignments 20 times. A later analysis grouped co-occurring TCRs with DBSCAN, adding TCRdist sequence similarity when clustering within HLA-allele-positive subsets. For co-occurrence clustering, repertoires with fewer than 30,000 or more than 120,000 public chains were excluded, along with 5 or 6 repertoires with anomalous nucleotide sharing. TCRdb holds this immuneACCESS table with in-frame rearrangements only. Some clones are missing; in checked studies, unresolved V genes explain under half, and the rest has no known cause. The V and J calls and clone size come from that table; D and trimming were worked out from the DNA. The sample table holds 150,000 to 200,000 clones, of which about 74% were seen once. Jointly, the top ten make up 3.1% of the sample.

This TCR derives from a male donor in good health and CMV-seronegative. The sequenced material came from PBMCs. Recombination joined TRBV6-1 with TRBJ2-7, with TRBD1 matching 10 junction bases. The DNA sequence reads TGTGCCAGCAGTGAGGGACAGGGGAGCTCCTACGAGCAGTACTTC. It codes for CASSEGQGSSYEQYF.